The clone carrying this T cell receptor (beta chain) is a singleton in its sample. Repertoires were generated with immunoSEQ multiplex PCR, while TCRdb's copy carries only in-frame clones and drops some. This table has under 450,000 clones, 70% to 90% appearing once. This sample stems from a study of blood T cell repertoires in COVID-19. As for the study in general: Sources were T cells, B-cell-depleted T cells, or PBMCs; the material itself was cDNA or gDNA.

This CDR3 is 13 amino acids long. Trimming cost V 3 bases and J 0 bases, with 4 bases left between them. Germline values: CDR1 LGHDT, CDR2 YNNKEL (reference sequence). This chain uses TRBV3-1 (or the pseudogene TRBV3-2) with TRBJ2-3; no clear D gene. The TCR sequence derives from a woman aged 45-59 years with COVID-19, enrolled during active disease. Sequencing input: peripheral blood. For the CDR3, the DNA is TGTGCCAGCAGCCATTCTAGCACAGATACGCAGTATTTT. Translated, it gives CASSHSSTDTQYF.